These 26 T cell receptor beta chains were all obtained from the same sample, sequenced in a study of shared clonotypes between healthy human individuals. The table came from immunoSEQ multiplex PCR; TCRdb's copy has only in-frame clones and leaves some out. Found here are about 2.4 million clones, approximately 93% of them singletons; the top ten hold about 0.38%. Sequencing used naive CD4+ T cells from PBMCs. Noted subset: CD45RA+ positively selected. These receptors all stem from a man aged 18 to 30 in good health. Some clones in this sample may be carry-over from other donors' samples.

The chain combines TRBV6-6 with TRBJ1-3, with D tentatively TRBD1 (6 bases). Germline CDR1 is MNHNY and CDR2 is SVGAGI (reference sequence). V was clipped by 6 bases and J by 0 bases, with 12 bases between them. The CDR3 runs 15 residues. The CDR3 DNA follows: TGTGCCAGCAGACAGGACAGAGTCTCTGGAAACACCATATATTTT. Its protein product is CASRQDRVSGNTIYF.

The chain combines TRBV10-2 with TRBJ2-7; TRBD2 matches at 7 bases. This CDR3 has 15 residues. After removal of 4 bases from V and 4 bases from J, the junction contained 10 bases not matched to a gene. CDR1 is WSHSY and CDR2 is SAAADI in the germline V gene. The CDR3 DNA follows: TGCGCCAGCAGTGTCGGGATTGGGGAGGGGTACGAGCAGTACTTC. As protein: CASSVGIGEGYEQYF.

The CDR3 bases are TGTGCCAGCAGTAAGTACAGGGGAGGACAGCCCCAGCATTTT. This encodes CASSKYRGGQPQHF. The chain links TRBV2 to TRBJ1-5; 7 nucleotides align to TRBD1. Germline trimming cut 5 bases from V and 7 bases from J; bases unmatched to any gene: 8. Germline V gives CDR1 SNHLY, CDR2 FYNNEI. This CDR3 contains 14 residues.

In nucleotides, the CDR3 is TGTGCCAGCAGTTTATTCTTGGGTGAGACTGAAGCTTTCTTT. Translated: CASSLFLGETEAFF. The V and J genes are TRBV28 and TRBJ1-1; D is undetermined. The CDR3 covers 14 residues. Trimming removed 1 base at V and 5 bases at J, with 11 bases between. CDR1 is MDHEN, CDR2 SYDVKM, per germline. Drawing the rest from reference TRBV28 and TRBJ1-1, the complete variable domain is DVKVTQSSRYLVKRTGEKVFLECVQDMDHENMFWYRQDPGLGLRLIYFSYDVKMKEKGDIPEGYSVSREKKERFSLILESASTNQTSMYLCASSLFLGETEAFFGQGTRLTVV.

This chain connects TRBV4-1 to TRBJ2-5, with D uncertain. With 1 base removed from V and 1 base from J, the gap between germline ends came to 13 bases. The CDR3 runs 16 residues. Germline values: CDR1 MGHRA, CDR2 YSYEKL. CDR3 protein: CASSQVFAGPQETQYF. The CDR3 nucleotides read TGCGCCAGCAGCCAAGTTTTCGCAGGACCCCAAGAGACCCAGTACTTC.

The chain links TRBV7-2 to TRBJ1-2; D is undetermined. CDR3 length: 11 amino acids. Germline-derived CDR1 and CDR2 are SGHTA and FQGNSA. V was pared by 4 bases and J by 3 bases, with 3 bases between. The CDR3 spells CASSSHYGYTF. The CDR3 bases are TGTGCCAGCAGCTCCCACTATGGCTACACCTTC. Together with reference TRBV7-2 and TRBJ1-2, the CDR3 gives the full variable domain: GAGVSQSPSNKVTEKGKDVELRCDPISGHTALYWYRQSLGQGLEFLIYFQGNSAPDKSGLPSDRFSAERTGGSVSTLTIQRTQQEDSAVYLCASSSHYGYTFGSGTRLTVV.

The rearrangement joins TRBV5-4 to TRBJ2-7, with TRBD2 matching over 7 bases. The CDR3 is made up of 14 amino acids. Germline CDR1 SGHNT, CDR2 YYREEE (reference sequence). The V and J ends lost 0 bases and 2 bases, in that order; junction bases with no gene match: 2. CDR3 loop: CASSLAAGAYEQYF. The CDR3 bases are TGTGCCAGCAGCTTGGCGGCGGGAGCCTACGAGCAGTACTTC.

The DNA for the CDR3 is TGTGCCAGCAGTTTAAACGGTGGTACCTACGAGCAGTACTTC. This codes for CASSLNGGTYEQYF. The chain couples TRBV27 to TRBJ2-7; D unclear. Germline loops: CDR1 MNHEY, CDR2 SMNVEV (reference sequence). With 2 bases removed from V and 2 bases from J, the gap between germline ends came to 10 bases. The CDR3 has 14 amino acids.

This chain's CDR3 is CASSSGLAGGRQFF. For the CDR3, the DNA is TGTGCCAGCAGCTCCGGACTAGCGGGAGGCAGGCAGTTCTTC. This chain uses TRBV7-7 with TRBJ2-1; 14 bases fit TRBD2. The CDR3 is made up of 14 amino acids. Germline V CDR1 and CDR2: SSHAT, FNYEAQ (reference sequence). V shed 4 bases, J shed 12 bases, and the junction held 5 bases outside the gene matches.

V and J are TRBV5-1 and TRBJ1-3; D unresolved. Deletions cut 0 bases from V and 2 bases from J, with 6 bases between. This CDR3 region has 14 residues. CDR1 is SGHRS, CDR2 YFSETQ, per germline. The CDR3 loop reads CASSLGAPGNTIYF. DNA for the CDR3: TGCGCCAGCAGCTTGGGGGCTCCTGGAAACACCATATATTTT.

V gene TRBV28 combines with J gene TRBJ2-3, with 9 positions matching TRBD1. Trimming took 3 bases from V and 7 from J; bases not matched to a gene: 11. Per the germline V gene, CDR1 is MDHEN and CDR2 is SYDVKM. The CDR3 is 16 residues long. DNA of the CDR3: TGTGCCAGCAGTTTTCCGGGACAGGGAGGGGTAAATACGCAGTATTTT. Encoded protein: CASSFPGQGGVNTQYF.

There are a few counts of this clone. The chain has TRBV19 and TRBJ1-5; TRBD1 matches at 12 bases. Germline V CDR1 and CDR2: LNHDA, SQIVND (reference sequence). Trimming removed 1 base from V and 11 bases from J; junction bases left unmatched: 9. There are 16 residues in the CDR3. CDR3 coding DNA: TGTGCCAGTAGTATAGGGGGACAGGGGGCCCTTCATACCCAGCATTTT. This gives the protein CASSIGGQGALHTQHF.

The rearrangement joins TRBV20-1 to TRBJ2-5, with TRBD1 matching over 9 bases. In germline, CDR1 is DFQATT, CDR2 SNEGSKA (reference sequence). The CDR3 extends over 11 amino acids. DNA of the CDR3: TGCGGGACAGGGTCGGGAGAGACCCAGTACTTC. As protein: CGTGSGETQYF.

The rearrangement joins TRBV7-8 to TRBJ1-1; D gene unclear. The CDR3 loop spans 14 amino acids. V was clipped by 2 bases and J by 7 bases, with 14 bases between them. The germline CDR1 and CDR2 sequences are SGHVS and FQNEAQ. For the CDR3, the DNA is TGTGCCAGCAGCTTACAGAGGATGGGCGGTGAAGCTTTCTTT. Its protein is CASSLQRMGGEAFF.

This chain links TRBV29-1 with TRBJ1-4; 8 nucleotides agree with TRBD1. Germline V gene lookup returns CDR1 SQVTM and CDR2 ANQGSEA. This CDR3 has 14 residues. Trimming removed 1 base from V and 12 bases from J; junction bases left unmatched: 10. The CDR3 DNA sequence: TGCAGCGTTGAAGTGGGGCAGGGGGCGAGGGAACTGTTTTTT. This encodes CSVEVGQGARELFF.

This sequence joins TRBV28 and TRBJ1-4, with unresolved D. The CDR3 is made up of 15 amino acids. CDR1 and CDR2 (germline): MDHEN, SYDVKM. The V end lost 4 bases, the J end lost 6 bases, and 15 bases lay between the germline ends. The CDR3 DNA is TGTGCCAGCAGTTCAACCCGGGCTGCCGATGAAAAACTGTTTTTT. Residues: CASSSTRAADEKLFF.

The chain links TRBV4-1 to TRBJ1-5, with 7 bases aligning to TRBD1. Trimming removed 1 base from V and 6 bases from J; junction bases left unmatched: 12. The CDR3 contains 17 residues. CDR1 and CDR2 (germline): MGHRA, YSYEKL. This CDR3 reads CASSQVGWHRGGQPQHF. The CDR3 nucleotides are TGCGCCAGCAGCCAAGTTGGATGGCACAGGGGTGGTCAGCCCCAGCATTTT.

The sample holds a few counts of this clone. The V and J genes are TRBV6-5 and TRBJ1-1; D is undetermined. The CDR3 length is 12 residues. V lost 5 bases to trimming and J lost 6 bases, with 10 bases between them. From germline, CDR1 is MNHEY and CDR2 SVGAGI. The CDR3 here is CASSPRVSEAFF. CDR3 DNA sequence: TGTGCCAGCAGTCCTCGGGTTTCTGAAGCTTTCTTT.

The gene calls are TRBV7-3 and TRBJ2-7; 9 nucleotides match TRBD1. There are 14 residues in the CDR3. Trimming took 4 bases from V and 4 from J; bases not matched to a gene: 5. Germline V gene sequence: CDR1 SGHTA, CDR2 FQGTGA. The CDR3 spells CASSSWDRVYEQYF. CDR3 coding DNA: TGTGCCAGCAGCTCCTGGGACAGGGTGTACGAGCAGTACTTC.

This rearrangement joins TRBV6-1 to TRBJ1-2; no clear D gene. The CDR3 is made up of 15 amino acids. The germline V gene encodes CDR1 MNHNS and CDR2 SASEGT. V lost 2 bases and J 4 bases, leaving 14 bases between the germline ends. CDR3 DNA: TGTGCCAGCAGTGAACGTGCCAGAAAAACCTATGGCTACACCTTC. Its protein product is CASSERARKTYGYTF.

Details on this clone: Additional DNA sequences in this sample encode the identical CDR3. The chain combines TRBV7-9 with TRBJ2-1; TRBD1 agrees at 7 bases. J gave up 3 bases and V 4 bases, and 0 bases lay outside the gene matches. Germline CDR1 and CDR2: SEHNR and FQNEAQ (reference sequence). The CDR3 is 13 amino acids. The CDR3: CASSWTGYNEQFF. The CDR3 nucleotides are TGTGCCAGCAGCTGGACAGGCTACAATGAGCAGTTCTTC. Using reference TRBV7-9 and TRBJ2-1 for the parts outside the CDR3, the full variable domain is DTGVSQNPRHKITKRGQNVTFRCDPISEHNRLYWYRQTLGQGPEFLTYFQNEAQLEKSRLLSDRFSAERPKGSFSTLEIQRTEQGDSAMYLCASSWTGYNEQFFGPGTRLTVL.

Worth noting for this clone: At the DNA level, this CDR3 is encoded by other sequences in the same sample as well. The V call is TRBV18, the J call TRBJ2-5, with 7 bases that match TRBD1. V was pared by 2 bases and J by 1 base, with 4 bases of the junction left unmatched. CDR1 and CDR2 from the germline V gene are KGHSH and LQKENI. The CDR3 is 15 residues long. The CDR3 DNA reads TGTGCCAGCTCACCAGGGGCAGGGGGCCAAGAGACCCAGTACTTC. Its translation: CASSPGAGGQETQYF.

This sequence joins TRBV25-1 and TRBJ1-1; perhaps TRBD1 as D (6 bases). The germline V and J ends were trimmed by 6 bases and 1 base, with 21 bases remaining between them. From germline, CDR1 is MGHDK and CDR2 SYGVNS. The CDR3 has 17 residues. CDR3 DNA: TGTGCCAGCAGCTCCGTGCAGGGGAAGGGGCAGAACACTGAAGCTTTCTTT. This translates into CASSSVQGKGQNTEAFF.

The chain employs TRBV6-4 and TRBJ2-3; the match to TRBD2 covers 8 bases. The CDR3 loop spans 15 amino acids. After removal of 3 bases from V and 0 bases from J, the junction contained 2 bases not matched to a gene. Germline V gives CDR1 MRHNA, CDR2 SNTAGT. As DNA, the CDR3 is TGTGCCAGCAGTGATAGCGGGGCTAGCACAGATACGCAGTATTTT. It encodes CASSDSGASTDTQYF.

This rearrangement joins TRBV4-1 to TRBJ2-5; TRBD1 aligns across 9 bases. The J segment lost 5 bases and the V segment lost 6 bases, leaving 10 bases of the junction unmatched. Germline CDR1 and CDR2: MGHRA and YSYEKL. The length of the CDR3 is 15 residues. CDR3 amino acids: CASRRTGTGHETQYF. CDR3 in DNA: TGCGCCAGCAGACGAACCGGGACAGGGCATGAGACCCAGTACTTC.

Worth noting for this clone: This sample also contains other DNA sequences that code for the same CDR3. The CDR3 protein is CASSPGQGNYGYTF. The CDR3 region has the DNA TGTGCCAGCTCACCCGGACAGGGAAACTATGGCTACACCTTC. The chain combines TRBV18 with TRBJ1-2; 8 nucleotides match TRBD1. The CDR3 contains 14 residues. The ends lost 3 bases at V and 2 bases at J; junction bases unmatched: 2. CDR1 is KGHSH, CDR2 LQKENI, per germline.